This is a list of T cell receptor beta chains from one sample in a study of OX40 agonist ivuxolimab in advanced cancers. Sequencing was performed with immunoSEQ multiplex PCR; in TCRdb, only in-frame clones are kept and a portion is missing. The data contain about 51,000 clones, about 88% of them seen just once; the ten biggest clones take up around 3.5%. The sample here was CD4+ or CD8+ T cells sorted from blood, taken in a trial of the OX40 agonist ivuxolimab. The source is an adult with an advanced solid tumor such as melanoma, head and neck, liver or kidney cancer. Each CDR3 is given with its conserved first and last residue. D genes are given only for firm matches. Clone size, where shown, is once, few, many, or a class for clones that have expanded.

v_call	d_call	clone_size	j_call	cdr3_nt	cdr3_aa
TRBV6-5	TRBD2	.	TRBJ2-3	TGTGCCAGCAGTTATTTCCCCGGACTAGATCAAGATACGCAGTATTTT	CASSYFPGLDQDTQYF
TRBV9	TRBD2	.	TRBJ2-7	TGTGCCAGCAGCCGGACTAGCGGGGGCCAATCCTACGAGCAGTACTTC	CASSRTSGGQSYEQYF
TRBV6-1	.	.	TRBJ2-3	TGTGCCAGCAGTGAAGGGAGGGGTGCAGATACGCAGTATTTT	CASSEGRGADTQYF
TRBV6-5	.	.	TRBJ1-3	TGTGCCAGCAGTTACTTCTCGGGCAGCTCTGGAAACACCATATATTTT	CASSYFSGSSGNTIYF
TRBV2	TRBD1	.	TRBJ2-1	TGTGCCAGCAGTGACAGTGGACAGGGCTTGTTAAATGAGCAGTTCTTC	CASSDSGQGLLNEQFF
TRBV19	TRBD1	.	TRBJ1-2	TGTGCCAGTAGTATATTGGCAGGGGGCGGCTACACCTTC	CASSILAGGGYTF
TRBV27	.	.	TRBJ1-3	TGTGCCAGCAGGCGACAAGGGGGAAACACCATATATTTT	CASRRQGGNTIYF
TRBV5-5	.	.	TRBJ1-4	TGTGCCAGCAGTTTATTCGGGAGGTCTAATGAAAAACTGTTTTTT	CASSLFGRSNEKLFF
TRBV7-6	.	.	TRBJ1-1	TGTGCCAGCAGCTTAGCAGAAAACACTGAAGCTTTCTTT	CASSLAENTEAFF
TRBV27	TRBD1	.	TRBJ1-6	TGTGCCAGCAGGTACAGGGGTACCTCCTATAATTCACCCCTCCACTTT	CASRYRGTSYNSPLHF
TRBV19	.	.	TRBJ1-5	TGTGCCAGTAGTATCGCTTTGAGCAATCAGCCCCAGCATTTT	CASSIALSNQPQHF
TRBV2	TRBD1	few	TRBJ2-7	TGTGCCAGCGAGGTCGACAGGGAGTACGAGCAGTACTTC	CASEVDREYEQYF
TRBV27	TRBD1	.	TRBJ2-3	TGTGCCAGCAGCCGAGACAGGGGGCTTGATACGCAGTATTTT	CASSRDRGLDTQYF
TRBV5-6	.	medium-sized	TRBJ1-2	TGTGCCAGCAGCTTACGTCGCAGGGGAAGTGGCTACACCTTC	CASSLRRRGSGYTF
TRBV5-5	.	.	TRBJ1-6	TGTGCCAGCAGTCGACCCGGAGGTTCACCCCTCCACTTT	CASSRPGGSPLHF
TRBV30	.	.	TRBJ2-2	TGTGCCTGGAGTAAAACGAACACCGGGGAGCTGTTTTTT	CAWSKTNTGELFF
TRBV6-5	.	.	TRBJ1-5	TGTGCCGCCGAGGACGGCGTCTATCCCCAGCATTTT	CAAEDGVYPQHF
TRBV6-1	.	.	TRBJ2-7	TGTGCCAGCAATAAGAGACTCTCCTACGAGCAGTACTTC	CASNKRLSYEQYF
TRBV6-5	.	once	TRBJ1-1	TGTGTCTCGGGAGGTACGACGCTTGAAGCTTTCTTT	CVSGGTTLEAFF
TRBV9	.	.	TRBJ2-7	TGTGCCAGCAGCGTTGGGCGGGGCCCGCAGTACTTC	CASSVGRGPQYF
TRBV9	.	.	TRBJ2-1	TGTGCCAGCAGCGTAGGGCCCTCTGGAAATGAGCAGTTCTTC	CASSVGPSGNEQFF
TRBV5-1	TRBD2	.	TRBJ2-2	TGCGCCAGCAGCTTGGTTAGCGGGGGGCTTCCCACCGGGGAGCTGTTTTTT	CASSLVSGGLPTGELFF
TRBV10-3	TRBD1	.	TRBJ1-1	TGTGCCATCAGTAAAGGACAGGGACGGACTGAAGCTTTCTTT	CAISKGQGRTEAFF
TRBV5-4	TRBD1	once	TRBJ2-7	TGTGCCAGCAGCTCCGCCCCCCGACAGGGTTTTCACGAGCAGTACTTC	CASSSAPRQGFHEQYF